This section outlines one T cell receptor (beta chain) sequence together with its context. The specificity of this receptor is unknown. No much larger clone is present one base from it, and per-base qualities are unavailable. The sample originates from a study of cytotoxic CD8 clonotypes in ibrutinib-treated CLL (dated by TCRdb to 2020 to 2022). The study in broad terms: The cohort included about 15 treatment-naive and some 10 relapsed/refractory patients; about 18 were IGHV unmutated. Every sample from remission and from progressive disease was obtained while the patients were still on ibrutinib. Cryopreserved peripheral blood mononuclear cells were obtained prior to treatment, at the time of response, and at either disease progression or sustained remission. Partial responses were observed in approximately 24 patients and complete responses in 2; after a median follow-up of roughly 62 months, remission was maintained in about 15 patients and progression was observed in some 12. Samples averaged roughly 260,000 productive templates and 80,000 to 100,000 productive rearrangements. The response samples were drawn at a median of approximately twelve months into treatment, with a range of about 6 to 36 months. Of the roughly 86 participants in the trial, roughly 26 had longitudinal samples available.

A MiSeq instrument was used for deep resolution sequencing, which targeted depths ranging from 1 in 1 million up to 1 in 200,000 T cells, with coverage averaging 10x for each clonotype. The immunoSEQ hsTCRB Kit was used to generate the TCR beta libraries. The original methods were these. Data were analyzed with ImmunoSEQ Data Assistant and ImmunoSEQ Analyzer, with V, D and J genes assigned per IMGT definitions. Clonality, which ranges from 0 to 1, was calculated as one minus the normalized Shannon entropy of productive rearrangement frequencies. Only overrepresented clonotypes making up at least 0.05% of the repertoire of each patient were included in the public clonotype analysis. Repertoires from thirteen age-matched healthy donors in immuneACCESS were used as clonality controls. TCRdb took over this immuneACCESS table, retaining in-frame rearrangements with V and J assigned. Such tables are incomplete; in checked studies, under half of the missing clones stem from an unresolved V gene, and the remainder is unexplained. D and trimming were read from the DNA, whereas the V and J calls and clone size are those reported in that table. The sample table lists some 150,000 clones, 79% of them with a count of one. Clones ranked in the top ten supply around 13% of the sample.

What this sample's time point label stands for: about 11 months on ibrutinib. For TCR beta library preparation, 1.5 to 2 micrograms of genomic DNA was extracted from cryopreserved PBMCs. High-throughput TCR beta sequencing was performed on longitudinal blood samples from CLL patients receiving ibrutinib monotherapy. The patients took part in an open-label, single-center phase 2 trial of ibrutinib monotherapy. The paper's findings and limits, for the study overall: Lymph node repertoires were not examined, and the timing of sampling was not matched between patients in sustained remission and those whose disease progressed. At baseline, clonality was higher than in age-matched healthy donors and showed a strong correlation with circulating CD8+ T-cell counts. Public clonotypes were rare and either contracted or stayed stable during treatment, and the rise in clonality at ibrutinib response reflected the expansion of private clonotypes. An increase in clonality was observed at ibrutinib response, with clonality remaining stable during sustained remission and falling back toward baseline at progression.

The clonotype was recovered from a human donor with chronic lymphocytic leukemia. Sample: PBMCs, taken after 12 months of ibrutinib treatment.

The DNA reads as follows: TGTGCCAGCAGCCCCCGGACTAGCGGGAGACTTGAGCAGTTCTTC. It specifies CASSPRTSGRLEQFF. This chain is built from TRBV9 and TRBJ2-1; TRBD2 agrees with 13 junctional bases. Including cysteine and phenylalanine, the CDR3 has 15 amino acids. Just CDR3 DNA is preserved here, 45 bases in frame from base 1. CDR1 and CDR2, looked up from the germline V gene, are SGDLS and YYNGEE. Here V drops 4 bases and J drops 9 bases, and the junction holds 7 bases not matched to any gene.